Sequencing of this TCR beta chain was carried out in a study of shared clonotypes between healthy human individuals. Findings and caveats of the study: Compared with memory subsets, naive subsets generally had larger estimated richness.

CD8 cells regarded as naive lacked CD45RO, were positively chosen for CCR7, and omitted terminally differentiated effector memory CD45RA+ cells. Of note for this clone: Its antigen is currently unknown.

Sorted-subset replicate PCRs used roughly 220 ng DNA, about 30,000 T cell genomes. This table comes from immunoSEQ multiplex PCR, and its TCRdb copy is limited to in-frame clones, with some not included. The data show approximately 720,000 clones, roughly nine tenths seen once. The material sequenced was naive CD8+ T cells sorted from blood. The clonotype was recovered from a man younger than 45 in good health.

CDR3 protein: CASTLTGGNDGYTF. In DNA form, the CDR3 reads TGTGCCAGTACCCTAACTGGGGGGAATGATGGCTACACCTTC. The chain carries TRBV19 and TRBJ1-2, with D tentatively TRBD1 (5 bases). V shed 7 bases and J shed 6 bases, with 18 bases lying between them. The germline CDR1 and CDR2 sequences are LNHDA and SQIVND (reference sequence). The CDR3 loop spans 14 amino acids.